The clone carrying this T cell receptor (beta chain) was seen repeatedly, ten times or more. The antigen remains unidentified. The time point was: pre-sensitization, week 0. The treatment here: therapeutic diphenylcyclopropenone sensitization with weekly scalp DPC. People who gave samples had alopecia, were 18 to 70 years old, and were suitable for DPC. The sample is drawn from a study of human T cells and chemical hapten exposure. Study as a whole: Diphenylcyclopropenone was applied weekly to patients' scalps across the roughly 23-week study. DPC 0.01% went on the upper back by patch test, with reading at 6 days. Study-level points and caveats: After DPC sensitization, TCRs above 1 in 1000 frequency showed no change.

TCRdb fed the RACE reads into MiXCR, producing one record per CDR3 protein. The sample has 180,000 or so distinct CDR3 sequences, under 35% seen once. This TCR came from a woman aged 25 to 45 with alopecia areata. Some clones in this sample may be carry-over from other donors' samples. Sample: whole blood, taken in connection with sensitization to the hapten diphenylcyclopropenone (DPC).

CDR3 sequence: CSATRGSGGQGTDTQYF. The DNA of the CDR3 is TGCAGTGCTACCCGGGGTAGCGGGGGCCAGGGCACAGATACGCAGTATTTT. This chain joins TRBV20-1 and TRBJ2-3; 9 positions match TRBD2. The CDR3 runs 17 residues. Losses at the gene ends were 4 bases for V and 1 base for J; bases not matched to a gene: 12. Germline V gene lookup returns CDR1 DFQATT and CDR2 SNEGSKA (reference sequence).